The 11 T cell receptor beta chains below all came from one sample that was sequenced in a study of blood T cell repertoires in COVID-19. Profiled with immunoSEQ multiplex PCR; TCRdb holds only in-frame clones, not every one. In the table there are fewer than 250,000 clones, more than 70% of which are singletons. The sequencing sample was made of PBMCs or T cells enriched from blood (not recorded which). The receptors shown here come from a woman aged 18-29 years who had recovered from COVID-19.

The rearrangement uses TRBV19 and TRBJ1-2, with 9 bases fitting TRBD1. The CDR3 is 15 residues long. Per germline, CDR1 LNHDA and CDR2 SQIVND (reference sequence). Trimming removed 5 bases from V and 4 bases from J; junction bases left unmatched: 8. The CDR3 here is CASSSQPGQGYGYTF. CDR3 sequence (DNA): TGTGCCAGTAGTTCTCAGCCGGGACAGGGCTATGGCTACACCTTC.

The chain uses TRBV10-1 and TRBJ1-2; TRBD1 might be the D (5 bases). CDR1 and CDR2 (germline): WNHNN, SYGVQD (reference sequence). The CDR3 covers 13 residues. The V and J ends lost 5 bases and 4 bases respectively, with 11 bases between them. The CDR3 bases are TGCGCCAGCAGTCAAGACAGTGGCTATGGCTACACCTTC. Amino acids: CASSQDSGYGYTF.

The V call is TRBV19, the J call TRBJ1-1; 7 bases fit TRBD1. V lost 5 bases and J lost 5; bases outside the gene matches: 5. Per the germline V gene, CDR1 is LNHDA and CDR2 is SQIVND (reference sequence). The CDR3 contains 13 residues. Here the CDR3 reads CASSLGGRTEAFF. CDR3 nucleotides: TGTGCCAGTAGTTTAGGGGGCCGTACTGAAGCTTTCTTT.

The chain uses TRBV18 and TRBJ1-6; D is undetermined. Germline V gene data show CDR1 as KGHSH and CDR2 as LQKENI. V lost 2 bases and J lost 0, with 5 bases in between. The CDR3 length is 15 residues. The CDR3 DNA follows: TGTGCCAGCTCACCAGAGAGCTCCTATAATTCACCCCTCCACTTT. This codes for CASSPESSYNSPLHF.

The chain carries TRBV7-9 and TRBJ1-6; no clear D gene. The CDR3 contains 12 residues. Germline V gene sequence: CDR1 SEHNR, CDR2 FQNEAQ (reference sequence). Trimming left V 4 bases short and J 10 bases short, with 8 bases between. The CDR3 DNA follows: TGTGCCAGCAGCTCAGAGGAGTCACCCCTCCACTTT. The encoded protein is CASSSEESPLHF.

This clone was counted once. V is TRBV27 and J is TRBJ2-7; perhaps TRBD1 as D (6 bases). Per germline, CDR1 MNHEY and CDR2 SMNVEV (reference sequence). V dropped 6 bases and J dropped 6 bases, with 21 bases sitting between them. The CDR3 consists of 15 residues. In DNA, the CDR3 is TGTGCCAGCAGCCTTATGGGGGCGGCAGCGGTCGAGCAGTACTTC. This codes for CASSLMGAAAVEQYF.

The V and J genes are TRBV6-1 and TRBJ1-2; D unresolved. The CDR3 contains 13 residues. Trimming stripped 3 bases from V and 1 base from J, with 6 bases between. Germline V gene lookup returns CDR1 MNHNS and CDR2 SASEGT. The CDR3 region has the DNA TGTGCCAGCAGTGAGCAGGTTAACTATGGCTACACCTTC. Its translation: CASSEQVNYGYTF.

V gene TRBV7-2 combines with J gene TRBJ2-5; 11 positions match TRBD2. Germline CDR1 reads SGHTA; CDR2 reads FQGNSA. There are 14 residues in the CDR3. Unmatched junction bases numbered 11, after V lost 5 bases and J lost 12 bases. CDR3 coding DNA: TGTGCCAGCAGCCCGACAGGGACTAGCGGAGCCGAGTACTTC. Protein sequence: CASSPTGTSGAEYF.

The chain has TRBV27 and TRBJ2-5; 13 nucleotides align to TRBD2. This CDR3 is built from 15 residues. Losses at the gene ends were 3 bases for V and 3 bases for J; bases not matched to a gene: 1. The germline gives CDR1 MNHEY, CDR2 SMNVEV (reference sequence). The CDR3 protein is CASSFTSGGEETQYF. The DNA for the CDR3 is TGTGCCAGCAGTTTCACTAGCGGGGGGGAAGAGACCCAGTACTTC.

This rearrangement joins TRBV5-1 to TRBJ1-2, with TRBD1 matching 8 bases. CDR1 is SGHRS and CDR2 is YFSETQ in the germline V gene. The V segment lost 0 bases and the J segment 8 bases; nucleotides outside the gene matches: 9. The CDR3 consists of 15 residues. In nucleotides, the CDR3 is TGCGCCAGCAGCTTGGAAGGCAGGGGGCGCGGGGGCTACACCTTC. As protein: CASSLEGRGRGGYTF.

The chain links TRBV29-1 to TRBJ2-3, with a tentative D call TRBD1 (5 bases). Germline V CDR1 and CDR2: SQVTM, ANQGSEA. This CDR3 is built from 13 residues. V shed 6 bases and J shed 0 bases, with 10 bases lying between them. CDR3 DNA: TGCAGCGTGCTGGGGCGCAGCACAGATACGCAGTATTTT. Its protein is CSVLGRSTDTQYF.